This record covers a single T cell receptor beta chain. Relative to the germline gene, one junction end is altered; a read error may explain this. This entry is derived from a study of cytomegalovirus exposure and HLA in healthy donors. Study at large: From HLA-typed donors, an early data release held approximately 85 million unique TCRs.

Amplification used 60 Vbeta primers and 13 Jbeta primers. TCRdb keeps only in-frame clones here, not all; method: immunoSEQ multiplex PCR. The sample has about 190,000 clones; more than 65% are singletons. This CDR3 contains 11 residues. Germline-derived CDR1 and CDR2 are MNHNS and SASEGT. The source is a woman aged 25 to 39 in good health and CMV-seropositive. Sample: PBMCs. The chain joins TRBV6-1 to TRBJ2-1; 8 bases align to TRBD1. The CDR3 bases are TGTGCCAGCAGCGAGGACAGGGCGAGGATCTTC. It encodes CASSEDRARIF.